These 14 T cell receptor beta chains share one sample of origin, sequenced in a study of cytomegalovirus exposure and HLA in healthy donors. The assay was immunoSEQ multiplex PCR, and TCRdb's table has in-frame clones only and misses some. The profile shows approximately 150,000 clones, around 86% of them singletons. The sequencing sample was made of PBMCs. The receptors come from a man aged 18 to 30 in good health and CMV-seropositive.

A remark on this clone: The germline gene is not matched at one end of the junction; a read error may be the cause. The V and J genes are TRBV7-7 and TRBJ2-3; 10 positions match TRBD2. CDR1 SSHAT and CDR2 FNYEAQ come from the germline V gene (reference sequence). The CDR3 has 16 amino acids. Written as DNA, the CDR3 is TGTGCTAGCAGGCTCCTCCTAGCGGGAGAGATGAATACGCAGTATTTT. This gives the protein CASRLLLAGEMNTQYF. The full variable domain, its missing parts supplied by reference TRBV7-7 and TRBJ2-3, is GAGVSQSPRYKVTKRGQDVTLRCDPISSHATLYWYQQALGQGPEFLTYFNYEAQPDKSGLPSDRFSAERPEGSISTLTIQRTEQRDSAMYRCASRLLLAGEMNTQYFGPGTRLTVL.

V gene TRBV30 combines with J gene TRBJ2-3; a possible D gene is TRBD2 (6 bases). Trimming took 0 bases from V and 0 from J, leaving 10 bases between them. Looked up from germline, CDR1 is GTSNPN and CDR2 is SVGIG (reference sequence). The CDR3 is 15 amino acids. In DNA, the CDR3 is TGTGCCTGGAGTGTAATCGGGACTAGCACAGATACGCAGTATTTT. Protein: CAWSVIGTSTDTQYF.

V usage is TRBV5-4 and J usage is TRBJ2-3; a possible D gene is TRBD1 (6 bases). This CDR3 is 16 amino acids long. The V end was cut by 3 bases, the J end by 2 bases, with 16 bases between. Germline assignment: CDR1 SGHNT and CDR2 YYREEE (reference sequence). DNA for the CDR3: TGTGCCAGCAGCTCCCGCACCGGGGACAACACAGATACGCAGTATTTT. Translating it yields CASSSRTGDNTDTQYF.

The V call is TRBV4-1, the J call TRBJ2-5; the D gene is possibly TRBD2 (7 bases). Germline V lookup: CDR1 MGHRA, CDR2 YSYEKL. The V and J ends lost 1 base and 7 bases respectively, with 16 bases between them. The CDR3 has 15 residues. The CDR3 bases are TGCGCCAGCAGCCAAGCGTCCCAGGGGAGGGTGACCCAGTACTTC. Translating gives CASSQASQGRVTQYF.

The V call is TRBV5-1, the J call TRBJ1-5; possibly TRBD1 for D (5 bases). V shed 2 bases and J shed 5 bases, with 8 bases lying between them. The germline V gene has CDR1 SGHRS and CDR2 YFSETQ. The CDR3 runs to 13 residues. The CDR3 region has the DNA TGCGCCAGCAGCTTCGGGGGGGATCAGCCCCAGCATTTT. The encoded protein is CASSFGGDQPQHF.

This clone was recorded only once. The J gene is TRBJ2-7, the V gene TRBV19; 8 nucleotides agree with TRBD2. Germline assignment: CDR1 LNHDA and CDR2 SQIVND (reference sequence). The CDR3 contains 15 residues. Unmatched junction bases numbered 6, after V lost 4 bases and J lost 1 base. CDR3: CASSTQRGPSYEQYF. DNA of the CDR3: TGTGCCAGTAGTACCCAGCGGGGGCCGTCCTACGAGCAGTACTTC.

This clone has a handful of counts. V and J are TRBV5-1 and TRBJ2-1, with 8 bases lining up with TRBD1. Germline CDR1 SGHRS, CDR2 YFSETQ. This CDR3 is 13 amino acids long. The trim removed 4 bases at V and 8 bases at J, leaving 5 bases unmatched. The CDR3 DNA reads TGCGCCAGCAGCAACGGACAGGGCGATGAGCAGTTCTTC. Protein product: CASSNGQGDEQFF.

A word on this clone: Its ends do not fully match the called genes, so a read error is possible. The CDR3 loop reads CGKSTDTQYF. The CDR3 DNA reads as TGCGGGAAAAGCACAGATACGCAGTATTTT. The gene calls are TRBV28 and TRBJ2-3; tentatively, D is TRBD2 (5 bases). The CDR3 totals 10 residues. Germline lookup yields CDR1 MDHEN and CDR2 SYDVKM.

This chain uses TRBV28 with TRBJ2-7, with 8 bases that match TRBD2. After removal of 7 bases from V and 5 bases from J, the junction contained 7 bases not matched to a gene. The CDR3 is 13 amino acids. Germline V gene lookup returns CDR1 MDHEN and CDR2 SYDVKM. CDR3 DNA: TGTGCCAGCACCCCCTCGGGAGGGCACGAGCAGTACTTC. This encodes CASTPSGGHEQYF.

The rearrangement links TRBV5-1 to TRBJ1-2, with 8 bases aligning to TRBD1. V trimming: 0 bases; J trimming: 8 bases; junction bases outside the gene matches: 18. CDR3 length: 18 amino acids. Germline CDR1 is SGHRS and CDR2 is YFSETQ. CDR3 in DNA: TGCGCCAGCAGCTTGGTGGCCCCCCGGGACAGGACCGAACTAGGCTACACCTTC. Its protein product is CASSLVAPRDRTELGYTF.

The J gene is TRBJ2-3, the V gene TRBV7-2, with a tentative D call TRBD1 (6 bases). Germline values: CDR1 SGHTA, CDR2 FQGNSA. This CDR3 region has 18 residues. Trimming cost V 3 bases and J 5 bases, with 24 bases left between them. Here the CDR3 DNA reads TGTGCCAGCAGCTTCCCCGGGGTAACAGGGAGTAGGAAAGATACGCAGTATTTT. Translation: CASSFPGVTGSRKDTQYF.

This sequence joins TRBV4-3 and TRBJ2-7; 9 positions match TRBD2. Germline-derived CDR1 and CDR2 are LGHNA and YSLEER. CDR3 length: 16 residues. The V segment lost 1 base and the J segment 2 bases; nucleotides outside the gene matches: 6. CDR3 nucleotide sequence: TGCGCCAGCAGCCAAGGGGGGCGGGAGGGCCCCTACGAGCAGTACTTC. Its protein is CASSQGGREGPYEQYF.

The J gene is TRBJ1-4, the V gene TRBV5-6; possibly TRBD1 for D (6 bases). Germline values: CDR1 SGHDT, CDR2 YYEEEE. The CDR3 is 15 amino acids. The V end was cut by 3 bases, the J end by 2 bases, with 11 bases between. The CDR3 DNA reads as TGTGCCAGCAGCTCACAGGGTGTCACTAATGAAAAACTGTTTTTT. Its protein product is CASSSQGVTNEKLFF.

CDR3 in amino acids: CASSPLNRETQYF. The CDR3 DNA sequence: TGTGCCAGCTCACCTCTTAACAGAGAGACCCAGTATTTT. The V and J genes are TRBV18 and TRBJ2-3; D unresolved. Germline V gives CDR1 KGHSH, CDR2 LQKENI. This CDR3 is 13 amino acids long. V was trimmed by 3 bases and J by 12 bases, leaving 16 bases between them.